The sequence of this T cell receptor (beta chain) was determined in a study of T-cell memory formation after mild COVID-19. TCRdb fed the 5' RACE reads into MiXCR, producing one record per CDR3 protein. The repertoire has about 540,000 distinct CDR3 sequences, around 21% of them found once; the top ten carry under 15%. Germline assignment: CDR1 LGHDT and CDR2 YNNKEL (reference sequence). The CDR3 loop spans 16 amino acids. The V gene lost 0 bases and the J gene lost 2 bases, with 13 bases spanning the gap. Sequencing was performed on PBMCs or a T cell subset sorted from them (not recorded which). The V gene is TRBV3-1, the J gene TRBJ2-5, with D possibly called TRBD1 or TRBD2 (5 bases each). This sequence was found in an adult woman who had mild COVID-19 (a few samples of this study predate the infection). Cell type and time point are not known. CDR3 residues: CASSQDSGTAQETQYF. CDR3 nucleotides: TGTGCCAGCAGCCAAGACTCGGGGACCGCTCAAGAGACCCAGTACTTC.